A selection of T cell receptor beta chains follows, all from one sample in a study of blood T cell repertoires in COVID-19. Profiling relied on immunoSEQ multiplex PCR, and the TCRdb table lists in-frame clones only, not all of them. The table lists hundreds of thousands of clones, 85% to 90% of them singletons. What was sequenced was PBMCs or T cells enriched from blood (not recorded which). The receptors shown here come from a man aged 25 to 45 who had recovered from COVID-19. The CDR3 runs from the conserved cysteine through the conserved F or W. Fields, in order: J gene, V gene, clone size, D gene, CDR3 protein, CDR3 DNA. The D gene is left open where the match is weak. Some rows have no size entry. The others give once, few or many, or a class for an expanded clone.

TRBJ1-5	TRBV7-9	-	TRBD1	CASSSGTGSNQPQHF	TGTGCCAGCAGCTCCGGGACAGGCAGTAATCAGCCCCAGCATTTT
TRBJ2-7	TRBV28	many	-	CASSGGAGIAYEQYF	TGTGCCAGCAGTGGGGGGGCCGGGATAGCCTACGAGCAGTACTTC
TRBJ1-5	TRBV19	once	TRBD1	CASSNLPGQGLDQPQHF	TGTGCCAGTAGTAACCTTCCGGGACAGGGGTTGGATCAGCCCCAGCATTTT
TRBJ2-7	TRBV7-9	-	TRBD2	CASSAWELAGSYEQYF	TGTGCCAGCAGCGCATGGGAACTAGCGGGAAGCTACGAGCAGTACTTC
TRBJ1-6	TRBV3-1/TRBV3-2	-	-	CASSPHQDNSPLHF	TGTGCCAGCAGTCCTCACCAGGATAATTCACCCCTCCACTTT
TRBJ1-2	TRBV27	-	-	CASSSPRKPGGYTF	TGTGCCAGCAGTTCCCCCCGCAAACCGGGGGGCTACACCTTC
TRBJ2-7	TRBV6-5	-	TRBD1	CASSPSGQGAYEQYF	TGTGCCAGCAGTCCGTCGGGACAGGGGGCCTACGAGCAGTACTTC
TRBJ2-7	TRBV12-3/TRBV12-4	-	-	CASSSHYEQYF	TGTGCCAGCAGTTCACACTACGAGCAGTACTTC
TRBJ2-1	TRBV5-8	many	TRBD2	CASSHIPGLAGDSYNEQFF	TGTGCCAGCAGTCATATACCGGGACTAGCGGGAGACTCCTACAATGAGCAGTTCTTC
TRBJ2-2	TRBV27	-	TRBD1	CASSPPWDRRNTGELFF	TGTGCCAGCAGTCCCCCATGGGACAGGAGGAACACCGGGGAGCTGTTTTTT
TRBJ1-3	TRBV5-4	once	-	CASSLGVGLASSGNTIYF	TGTGCCAGCAGCTTGGGGGTTGGTTTAGCCTCCTCTGGAAACACCATATATTTT
TRBJ1-4	TRBV7-9	-	TRBD1	CASSRPGQGTWGDNEKLFF	TGTGCCAGCAGCCGCCCGGGACAGGGGACATGGGGTGATAATGAAAAACTGTTTTTT
TRBJ2-1	TRBV7-8	-	-	CASSAFLQLERSYNEQFF	TGTGCCAGCAGCGCCTTCCTACAACTAGAGCGGTCCTACAATGAGCAGTTCTTC
TRBJ2-7	TRBV5-4	-	TRBD1	CASSRPGTGVEQYF	TGTGCCAGCAGCCGTCCCGGGACAGGGGTTGAGCAGTACTTC
TRBJ1-1	TRBV11-3	-	-	CASSYRPNTEAFF	TGTGCCAGCAGCTACAGACCGAACACTGAAGCTTTCTTT